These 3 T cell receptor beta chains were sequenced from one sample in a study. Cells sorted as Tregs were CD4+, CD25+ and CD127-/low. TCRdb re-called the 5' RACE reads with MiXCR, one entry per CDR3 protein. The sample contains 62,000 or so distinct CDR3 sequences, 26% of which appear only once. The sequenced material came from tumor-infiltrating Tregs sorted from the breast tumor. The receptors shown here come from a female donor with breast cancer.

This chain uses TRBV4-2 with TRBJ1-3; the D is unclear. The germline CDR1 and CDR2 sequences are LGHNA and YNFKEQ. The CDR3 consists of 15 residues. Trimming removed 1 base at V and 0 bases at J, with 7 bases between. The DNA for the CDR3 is TGTGCCAGCAGCCAAGCCCGTGTCTCTGGAAACACCATATATTTT. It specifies CASSQARVSGNTIYF.

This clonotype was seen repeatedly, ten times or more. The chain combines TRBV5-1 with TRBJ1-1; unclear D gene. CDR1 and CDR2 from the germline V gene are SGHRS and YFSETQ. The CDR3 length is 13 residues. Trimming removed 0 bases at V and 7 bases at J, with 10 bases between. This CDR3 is CASSLEGGFEAFF. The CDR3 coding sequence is TGCGCCAGCAGCTTGGAGGGTGGATTTGAAGCTTTCTTT. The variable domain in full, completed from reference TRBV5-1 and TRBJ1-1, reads KAGVTQTPRYLIKTRGQQVTLSCSPISGHRSVSWYQQTPGQGLQFLFEYFSETQRNKGNFPGRFSGRQFSNSRSEMNVSTLELGDSALYLCASSLEGGFEAFFGQGTRLTVV.

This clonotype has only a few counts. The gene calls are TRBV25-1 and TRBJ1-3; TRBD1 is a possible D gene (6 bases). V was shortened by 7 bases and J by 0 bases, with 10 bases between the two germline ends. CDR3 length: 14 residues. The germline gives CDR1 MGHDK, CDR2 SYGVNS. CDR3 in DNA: TGTGCCAGCAAGGGGGAAGGCTCTGGAAACACCATATATTTT. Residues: CASKGEGSGNTIYF.